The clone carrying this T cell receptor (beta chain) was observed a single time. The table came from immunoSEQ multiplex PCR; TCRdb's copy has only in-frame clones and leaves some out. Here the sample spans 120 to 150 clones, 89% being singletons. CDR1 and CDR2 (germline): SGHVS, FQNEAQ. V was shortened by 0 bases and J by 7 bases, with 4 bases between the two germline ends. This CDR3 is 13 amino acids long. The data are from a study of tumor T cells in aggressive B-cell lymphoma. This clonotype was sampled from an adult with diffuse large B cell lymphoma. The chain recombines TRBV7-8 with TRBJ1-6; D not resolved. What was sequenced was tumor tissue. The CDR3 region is CASSLALNSPLHF. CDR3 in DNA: TGTGCCAGCAGCTTAGCCTTAAATTCACCCCTCCACTTT. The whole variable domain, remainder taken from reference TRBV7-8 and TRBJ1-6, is GAGVSQSPRYKVAKRGQDVALRCDPISGHVSLFWYQQALGQGPEFLTYFQNEAQLDKSGLPSDRFFAERPEGSVSTLKIQRTQQEDSAVYLCASSLALNSPLHFGNGTRLTVT.